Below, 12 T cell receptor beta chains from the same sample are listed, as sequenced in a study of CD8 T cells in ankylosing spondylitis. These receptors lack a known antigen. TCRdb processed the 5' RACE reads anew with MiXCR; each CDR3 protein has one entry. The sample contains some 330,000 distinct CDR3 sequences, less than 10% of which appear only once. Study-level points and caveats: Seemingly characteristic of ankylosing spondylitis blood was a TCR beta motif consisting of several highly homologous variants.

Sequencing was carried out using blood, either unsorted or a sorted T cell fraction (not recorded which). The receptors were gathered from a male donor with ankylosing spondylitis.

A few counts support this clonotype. CDR3 in amino acids: CASSFQGEAYNSPLHF. The CDR3 nucleotides are TGTGCCAGCAGTTTTCAGGGTGAGGCCTATAATTCACCCCTCCACTTT. The V and J genes are TRBV27 and TRBJ1-6; TRBD1 might be the D (5 bases). The germline CDR1 and CDR2 sequences are MNHEY and SMNVEV (reference sequence). V dropped 3 bases and J dropped 2 bases, with 11 bases sitting between them. The CDR3 runs to 16 residues.

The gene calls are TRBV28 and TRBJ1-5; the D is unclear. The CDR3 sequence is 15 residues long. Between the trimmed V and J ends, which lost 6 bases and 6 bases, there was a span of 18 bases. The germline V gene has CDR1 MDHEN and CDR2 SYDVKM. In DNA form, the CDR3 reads TGTGCCAGCAGCACCGGAGGGTCTGGTCGTCAGCCCCAGCATTTT. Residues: CASSTGGSGRQPQHF. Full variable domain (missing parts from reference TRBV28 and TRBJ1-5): DVKVTQSSRYLVKRTGEKVFLECVQDMDHENMFWYRQDPGLGLRLIYFSYDVKMKEKGDIPEGYSVSREKKERFSLILESASTNQTSMYLCASSTGGSGRQPQHFGDGTRLSIL.

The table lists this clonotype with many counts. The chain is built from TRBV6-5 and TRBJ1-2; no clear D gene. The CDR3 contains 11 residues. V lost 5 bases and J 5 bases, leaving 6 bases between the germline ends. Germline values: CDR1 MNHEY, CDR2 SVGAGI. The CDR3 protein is CASSPGYGYTF. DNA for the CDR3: TGTGCCAGCAGTCCCGGGTATGGCTACACCTTC.

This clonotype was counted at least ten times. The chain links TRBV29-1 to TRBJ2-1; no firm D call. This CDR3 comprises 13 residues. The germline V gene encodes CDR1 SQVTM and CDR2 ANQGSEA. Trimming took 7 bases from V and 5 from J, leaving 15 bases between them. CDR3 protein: CSASTSRDNEQFF. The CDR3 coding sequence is TGCAGCGCCTCGACCTCCCGGGACAATGAGCAGTTCTTC.

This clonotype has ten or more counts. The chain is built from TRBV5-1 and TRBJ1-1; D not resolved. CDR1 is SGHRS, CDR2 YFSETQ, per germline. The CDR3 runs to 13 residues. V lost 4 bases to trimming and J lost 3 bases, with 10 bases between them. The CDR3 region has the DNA TGCGCCAGCAGCCTAGACGTCGACACTGAAGCTTTCTTT. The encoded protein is CASSLDVDTEAFF.

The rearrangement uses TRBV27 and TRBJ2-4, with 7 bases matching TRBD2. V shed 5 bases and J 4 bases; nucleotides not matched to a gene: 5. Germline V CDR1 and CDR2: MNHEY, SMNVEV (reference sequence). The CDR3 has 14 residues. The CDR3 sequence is CASSNPSGKNIQYF. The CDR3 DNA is TGTGCCAGCAGTAATCCTAGCGGTAAAAACATTCAGTACTTC.

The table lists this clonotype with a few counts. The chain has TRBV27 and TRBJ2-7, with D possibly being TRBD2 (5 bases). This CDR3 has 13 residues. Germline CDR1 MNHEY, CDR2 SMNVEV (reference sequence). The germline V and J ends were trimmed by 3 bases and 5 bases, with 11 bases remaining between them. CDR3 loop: CASSFPGSDEQYF. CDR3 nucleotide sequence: TGTGCCAGCAGTTTTCCTGGTAGCGACGAGCAGTACTTC.

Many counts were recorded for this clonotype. The CDR3 DNA is TGTGCCAGCAGCTTACAGGTGGGGGAGCCCTACAATGAGCAGTTCTTC. Translating gives CASSLQVGEPYNEQFF. The chain employs TRBV7-3 and TRBJ2-1; D possibly uses TRBD1 or TRBD2 (5 bases each). The CDR3 is 16 residues long. The germline V and J ends were trimmed by 2 bases and 2 bases, with 13 bases remaining between them. Germline CDR1 and CDR2: SGHTA and FQGTGA.

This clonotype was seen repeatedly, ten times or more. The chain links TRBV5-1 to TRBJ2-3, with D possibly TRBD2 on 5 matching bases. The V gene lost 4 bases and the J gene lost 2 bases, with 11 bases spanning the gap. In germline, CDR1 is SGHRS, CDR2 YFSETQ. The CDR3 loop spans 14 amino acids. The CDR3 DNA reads TGCGCCAGCAGCCAGACTACCTCCACAGATACGCAGTATTTT. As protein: CASSQTTSTDTQYF. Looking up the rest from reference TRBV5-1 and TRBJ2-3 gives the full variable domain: KAGVTQTPRYLIKTRGQQVTLSCSPISGHRSVSWYQQTPGQGLQFLFEYFSETQRNKGNFPGRFSGRQFSNSRSEMNVSTLELGDSALYLCASSQTTSTDTQYFGPGTRLTVL.

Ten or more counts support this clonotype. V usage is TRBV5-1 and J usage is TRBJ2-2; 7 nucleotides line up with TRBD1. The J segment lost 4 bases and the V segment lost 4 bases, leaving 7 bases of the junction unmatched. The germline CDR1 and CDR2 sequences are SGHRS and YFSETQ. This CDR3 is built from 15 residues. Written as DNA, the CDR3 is TGCGCCAGCAGCAGTAGACAGGGTCGCACCGGGGAGCTGTTTTTT. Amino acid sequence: CASSSRQGRTGELFF.

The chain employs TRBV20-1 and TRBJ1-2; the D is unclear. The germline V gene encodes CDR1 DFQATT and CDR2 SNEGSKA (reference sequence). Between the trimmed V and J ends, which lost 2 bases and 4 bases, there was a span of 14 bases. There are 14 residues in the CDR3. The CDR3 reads CSARNGVESYGYTF. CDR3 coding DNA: TGCAGTGCTAGAAACGGGGTGGAGAGCTATGGCTACACCTTC.

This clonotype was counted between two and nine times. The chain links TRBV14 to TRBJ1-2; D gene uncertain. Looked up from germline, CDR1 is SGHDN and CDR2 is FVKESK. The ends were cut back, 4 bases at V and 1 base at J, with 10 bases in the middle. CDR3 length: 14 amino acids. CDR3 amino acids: CASSLPGVNYGYTF. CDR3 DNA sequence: TGTGCCAGCAGCCTACCGGGAGTTAACTATGGCTACACCTTC.